A single sample is the source of the 12 T cell receptor beta chains below, sequenced in a study of cytomegalovirus exposure and HLA in healthy donors. The PCR made use of 60 Vbeta and 13 Jbeta primers. The table came from immunoSEQ multiplex PCR; TCRdb's copy has only in-frame clones and leaves some out. The table shows approximately 160,000 clones, with more than 80% occurring only once. The sample taken for sequencing was PBMCs. These receptors came from a woman between 18 and 30 years old in good health and CMV-seronegative.

V and J are TRBV25-1 and TRBJ1-2, with TRBD1 matching over 7 bases. J was trimmed by 6 bases and V by 4 bases; bases with no gene match: 11. CDR3 length: 15 residues. CDR1 and CDR2 (germline): MGHDK, SYGVNS. CDR3 in DNA: TGTGCCAGCAGTGGCCTTCCAATACAGGGGAATGGCTACACCTTC. Residues: CASSGLPIQGNGYTF.

This clone was seen only a few times. V usage is TRBV6-1 and J usage is TRBJ2-7, with D possibly matching TRBD1 (6 bases). Trimming removed 9 bases at V and 3 bases at J, with 18 bases between. Per the germline V gene, CDR1 is MNHNS and CDR2 is SASEGT. The CDR3 spans 14 residues. In DNA form, the CDR3 reads TGTGCCAGTAAGCCGCCAGGGGTTATCTACGAGCAGTACTTC. This sequence encodes CASKPPGVIYEQYF.

The chain joins TRBV5-4 to TRBJ2-7, with D uncertain. The V end lost 4 bases, the J end lost 0 bases, and 14 bases lay between the germline ends. Germline V lookup: CDR1 SGHNT, CDR2 YYREEE (reference sequence). The CDR3 loop spans 15 amino acids. The CDR3 region is CASSRVSGSSYEQYF. The CDR3 DNA is TGTGCCAGCAGCCGGGTGTCGGGTAGCTCCTACGAGCAGTACTTC.

The chain links TRBV6-1 to TRBJ1-1, with TRBD1 matching 7 bases. Germline values: CDR1 MNHNS, CDR2 SASEGT. The CDR3 loop spans 18 amino acids. V dropped 0 bases and J dropped 5; count of bases not matched to a gene: 15. CDR3: CASSEARVRGLRDTEAFF. Here the CDR3 DNA reads TGTGCCAGCAGTGAAGCTCGTGTAAGGGGGCTTCGGGATACTGAAGCTTTCTTT.

This rearrangement joins TRBV7-8 to TRBJ2-3; D may be TRBD1 (6 bases). Germline lookup yields CDR1 SGHVS and CDR2 FQNEAQ. The CDR3 covers 14 residues. Deletions cut 3 bases from V and 3 bases from J, with 10 bases between. The CDR3 nucleotides read TGTGCCAGCAGCTTGGCTGGGACAACAGATACGCAGTATTTT. Protein: CASSLAGTTDTQYF.

The chain carries TRBV27 and TRBJ1-1; perhaps TRBD1 as D (5 bases). Between the trimmed V and J ends, which lost 2 bases and 2 bases, there was a span of 15 bases. CDR1 and CDR2 from the germline V gene are MNHEY and SMNVEV (reference sequence). The CDR3 sequence is 16 residues long. The CDR3 loop reads CASSLRGEGLNTEAFF. The CDR3 nucleotides read TGTGCCAGCAGTTTAAGGGGAGAAGGACTAAACACTGAAGCTTTCTTT.

J is TRBJ2-5 and V is TRBV7-9; 8 nucleotides line up with TRBD1. The CDR3 extends over 18 amino acids. V shed 5 bases and J 4 bases; nucleotides not matched to a gene: 18. Germline CDR1 reads SEHNR; CDR2 reads FQNEAQ (reference sequence). The DNA of the CDR3 is TGTGCCAGCAGCGGGGAAGAGGGGACAGGCCGAAGGGGAGAGACCCAGTACTTC. Protein product: CASSGEEGTGRRGETQYF.

The chain employs TRBV6-6 and TRBJ1-5; D is ambiguous. The CDR3 sequence is 12 residues long. The ends were cut back, 4 bases at V and 4 bases at J, with 5 bases in the middle. Looked up from germline, CDR1 is MNHNY and CDR2 is SVGAGI (reference sequence). The CDR3 bases are TGTGCCAGCAGTTTACGGAATCAGCCCCAGCATTTT. This translates into CASSLRNQPQHF.

This sequence joins TRBV4-1 and TRBJ1-1; 9 nucleotides align to TRBD1. Germline V gene data show CDR1 as MGHRA and CDR2 as YSYEKL. The V segment lost 0 bases and the J segment 6 bases; nucleotides outside the gene matches: 11. This CDR3 is built from 17 residues. The DNA for the CDR3 is TGCGCCAGCAGCCAAGATCAAGTGGGGACAGGGTTAGCTGAAGCTTTCTTT. Amino acid sequence: CASSQDQVGTGLAEAFF.

This chain joins TRBV30 and TRBJ2-1, with D hard to call. There are 13 residues in the CDR3. Trimming removed 0 bases from V and 2 bases from J, with 5 bases in between. Germline V gene sequence: CDR1 GTSNPN, CDR2 SVGIG (reference sequence). The CDR3 sequence: CAWSVSTYNEQFF. CDR3 nucleotides: TGTGCCTGGAGTGTGTCAACCTACAATGAGCAGTTCTTC.

The chain has TRBV14 and TRBJ1-1, with D perhaps TRBD1 (6 bases). Looked up from germline, CDR1 is SGHDN and CDR2 is FVKESK. V was trimmed by 5 bases and J by 1 base, leaving 20 bases between them. CDR3 length equals 17 residues. CDR3 protein: CASSAVRGLAANTEAFF. The CDR3 coding sequence is TGTGCCAGCAGCGCCGTCAGGGGCCTCGCAGCGAACACTGAAGCTTTCTTT.

This clone was counted a single time. CDR3 amino acids: CAIAGTGTSPLHF. CDR3 sequence (DNA): TGTGCCATCGCTGGGACAGGGACTTCACCCCTCCACTTT. The V call is TRBV10-3, the J call TRBJ1-6, with TRBD1 matching 9 bases. Germline loops: CDR1 ENHRY, CDR2 SYGVKD. J was trimmed by 9 bases and V by 8 bases; bases with no gene match: 5. CDR3 length: 13 residues.